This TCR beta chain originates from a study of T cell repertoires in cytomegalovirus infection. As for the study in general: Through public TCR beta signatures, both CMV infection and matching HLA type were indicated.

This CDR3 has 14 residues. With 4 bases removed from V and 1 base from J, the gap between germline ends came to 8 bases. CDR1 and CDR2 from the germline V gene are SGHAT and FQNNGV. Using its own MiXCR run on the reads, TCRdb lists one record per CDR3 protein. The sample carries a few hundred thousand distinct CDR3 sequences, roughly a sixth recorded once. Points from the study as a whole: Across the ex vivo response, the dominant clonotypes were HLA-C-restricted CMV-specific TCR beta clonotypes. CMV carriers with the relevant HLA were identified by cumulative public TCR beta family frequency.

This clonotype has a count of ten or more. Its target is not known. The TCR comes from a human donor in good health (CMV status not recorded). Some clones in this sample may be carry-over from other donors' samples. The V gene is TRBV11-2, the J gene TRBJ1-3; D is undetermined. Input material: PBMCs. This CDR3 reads CASSSPRSGNTIYF. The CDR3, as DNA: TGTGCCAGCAGCTCCCCGCGTTCTGGAAACACCATATATTTT.